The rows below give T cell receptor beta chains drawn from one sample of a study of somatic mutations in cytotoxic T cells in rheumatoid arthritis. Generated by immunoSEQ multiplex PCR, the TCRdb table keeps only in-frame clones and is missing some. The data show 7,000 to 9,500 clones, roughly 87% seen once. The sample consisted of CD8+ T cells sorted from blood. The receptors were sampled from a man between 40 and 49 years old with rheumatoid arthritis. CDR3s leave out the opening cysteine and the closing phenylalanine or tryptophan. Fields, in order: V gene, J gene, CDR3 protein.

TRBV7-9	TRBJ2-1	ASSSSEPSGPYNEQF
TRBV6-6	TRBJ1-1	ASSKTGWTEAF
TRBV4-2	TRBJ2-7	ASSPLAGAVEQY
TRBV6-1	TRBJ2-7	ASSEWGRQFYEQY
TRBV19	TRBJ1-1	ASSIDPAGNTEAF
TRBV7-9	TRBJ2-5	ASSLVGEETQY
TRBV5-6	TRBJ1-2	ASSLRGQLGFYGYT
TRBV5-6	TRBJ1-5	ASSFGDSNQPQH
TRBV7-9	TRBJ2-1	ATGQGSYNEQF
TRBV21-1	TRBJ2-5	ASSLWTSEYQETQY
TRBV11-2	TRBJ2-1	ASSLTSGGTNEQF
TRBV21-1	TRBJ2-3	ASLERGGDTQY
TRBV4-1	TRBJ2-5	ASSNLDRGHQETQY
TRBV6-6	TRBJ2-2	AIRGDSWTGELF
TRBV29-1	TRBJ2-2	SVETVYGELF
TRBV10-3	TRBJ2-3	AIKSDGGADTQY
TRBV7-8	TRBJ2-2	ASSLGAAGGPGELF
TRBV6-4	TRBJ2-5	ASSPTGGQGQETQY
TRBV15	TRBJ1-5	ATSREPRGDQPQH
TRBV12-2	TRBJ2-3	ASRFGIVAGGPQDTQY
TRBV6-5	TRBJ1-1	ASSYSLGEAF
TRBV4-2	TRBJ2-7	ASSQGAVEQY
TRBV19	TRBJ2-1	ASSILAGANNEQF